Listed here is a single T cell receptor (beta chain). The data were obtained in a study of early T cells in non-severe SARS-CoV-2 infection. TCRdb redid the calling of the 5' RACE reads with MiXCR, one entry per CDR3 protein. The table lists just under 85,000 distinct CDR3 sequences, about 9.4% of them singletons. The clonotype originates from an adult who was a healthcare worker with PCR-confirmed SARS-CoV-2 infection or an uninfected control (not recorded which). The sample here was whole blood, taken at baseline.

The CDR3, as DNA: TGCAGCGGACCTGACAGTCCCTACCCTGGCGAGCAGTACTTC. It encodes CSGPDSPYPGEQYF. The genes are TRBV29-1 and TRBJ2-7; possible D gene TRBD1, 5 bases. CDR1 SQVTM and CDR2 ANQGSEA come from the germline V gene. V was clipped by 7 bases and J by 6 bases, with 22 bases between them. This CDR3 is 14 amino acids long.